Sequencing of this TCR beta chain was carried out in a study of Graves' ophthalmopathy and Graves' hyperthyroidism. CDR3 regions of TCR beta were amplified from RNA transcripts. HTBI-primed first-round RT-PCR preceded second-round multiplex PCR. MiXCR, applied by TCRdb to the multiplex PCR reads, yields one record per CDR3 protein. This table has about 1.2 million distinct CDR3 sequences, about 35% appearing once. This clonotype came up a few times. The source is an adult man with Graves' hyperthyroidism. Input material: peripheral blood or thyroid tissue (not recorded which).

CDR3 bases: TGCGCCAGCAGCCGCAACGTTGGGACTAGCGGTTCCGAGACCCAGTACTTC. As protein: CASSRNVGTSGSETQYF. The rearrangement uses TRBV5-1 and TRBJ2-5; 11 nucleotides agree with TRBD2. The germline V gene has CDR1 SGHRS and CDR2 YFSETQ. The CDR3 consists of 17 residues. V was clipped by 4 bases and J by 5 bases; unmatched bases: 13. The entire variable domain, with the rest obtained from reference TRBV5-1 and TRBJ2-5, is as follows: KAGVTQTPRYLIKTRGQQVTLSCSPISGHRSVSWYQQTPGQGLQFLFEYFSETQRNKGNFPGRFSGRQFSNSRSEMNVSTLELGDSALYLCASSRNVGTSGSETQYFGPGTRLLVL.